Listed below are T cell receptor beta chains from one sample, sequenced in a study of T cell changes during pregnancy in multiple sclerosis. Method: immunoSEQ multiplex PCR; TCRdb's copy keeps in-frame clones and lacks some. The table has about 68,000 clones, about 89% seen once. The sample was peripheral blood, taken in the second trimester of pregnancy. The receptor set was obtained from a female donor with multiple sclerosis, enrolled in a pregnancy study. The CDR3 runs from the conserved cysteine through the conserved F or W. The D gene is left open where the match is weak. Size is stated for part of the rows, as once, few or many counts, or as a class when the clone is expanded.

clone size	V gene	J gene	D gene	CDR3 protein	CDR3 DNA
NA	TRBV4-1	TRBJ1-1	TRBD1	CASSPTPQGKINTEAFF	TGCGCCAGCAGCCCGACCCCACAGGGGAAAATAAACACTGAAGCTTTCTTT
NA	TRBV7-9	TRBJ1-5	NA	CASQGSNQPQHF	TGTGCCAGCCAGGGGAGCAATCAGCCCCAGCATTTT
NA	TRBV13	TRBJ1-2	NA	CASSLATGINYGYTF	TGTGCCAGCAGCTTAGCAACAGGGATAAACTATGGCTACACCTTC
NA	TRBV18	TRBJ2-5	NA	CASSLWGDPQETQYF	TGTGCCAGCTCACTATGGGGGGACCCTCAAGAGACCCAGTACTTC
NA	TRBV10-3	TRBJ1-1	TRBD1	CAIRQGAQDNTEAFF	TGTGCCATCAGGCAGGGGGCGCAGGATAACACTGAAGCTTTCTTT
NA	TRBV6-1	TRBJ2-7	NA	CASSGGGLAGEQYF	TGTGCCAGCAGTGGGGGAGGACTGGCCGGCGAGCAGTACTTC
few	TRBV9	TRBJ1-4	NA	CASSDGIGGEKLFF	TGTGCCAGCAGCGATGGCATTGGCGGTGAAAAACTGTTTTTT
NA	TRBV6-5	TRBJ2-3	TRBD1	CARAGTGLSTDTQYF	TGTGCCAGGGCGGGGACAGGCCTTTCCACAGATACGCAGTATTTT
NA	TRBV7-9	TRBJ2-5	NA	CASSPEDQGKTQYF	TGTGCCAGCAGCCCCGAGGATCAGGGGAAGACCCAGTACTTC
NA	TRBV7-2	TRBJ1-6	TRBD1	CASSTQARGQNSPLHF	TGTGCCAGCAGCACCCAGGCGAGGGGGCAGAACTCACCCCTCCACTTT
NA	TRBV20-1	TRBJ1-2	TRBD1	CSASTGTGYTF	TGCAGTGCATCGACAGGGACGGGCTACACCTTC
NA	TRBV6-4	TRBJ2-3	TRBD1	CASRGQGTDTQYF	TGTGCCAGCCGGGGACAGGGCACAGATACGCAGTATTTT
NA	TRBV19	TRBJ2-7	NA	CASSIAYRDHEQYF	TGTGCCAGTAGTATAGCCTACAGGGACCACGAGCAGTACTTC
NA	TRBV18	TRBJ1-1	NA	CASSREGTEAFF	TGTGCCAGCTCACGGGAGGGCACTGAAGCTTTCTTT
NA	TRBV7-2	TRBJ1-5	TRBD1	CASSLVNRGQPQHF	TGTGCCAGCAGCTTAGTAAACAGGGGCCAGCCCCAGCATTTT
NA	TRBV7-2	TRBJ1-1	NA	CASSFGRASRAFF	TGTGCCAGCAGCTTCGGCAGGGCCTCGCGGGCTTTCTTT
NA	TRBV11-2	TRBJ2-7	NA	CASSAAQGFGEQYF	TGTGCCAGCAGCGCGGCACAGGGTTTCGGCGAGCAGTACTTC
NA	TRBV30	TRBJ2-1	NA	CAWSWGSSYNEQFF	TGTGCCTGGAGTTGGGGCAGCTCCTACAATGAGCAGTTCTTC
NA	TRBV7-9	TRBJ1-5	TRBD1	CASSPAGGNQPQHF	TGTGCCAGCTCACCCGCAGGGGGGAATCAGCCCCAGCATTTT
NA	TRBV7-2	TRBJ2-5	NA	CASSFREGETQYF	TGTGCCAGCAGCTTTCGAGAGGGAGAGACCCAGTACTTC
NA	TRBV16	TRBJ1-1	NA	CASSQFGRSTEAFF	TGTGCCAGCAGCCAGTTCGGTCGGAGTACTGAAGCTTTCTTT
NA	TRBV9	TRBJ2-1	TRBD2	CASSVSGGPNEQFF	TGTGCCAGCAGCGTATCGGGGGGGCCGAATGAGCAGTTCTTC
once	TRBV5-4	TRBJ1-2	NA	CASSTEYYGYTF	TGTGCCAGCAGTACTGAGTACTATGGCTACACCTTC
NA	TRBV11-2	TRBJ1-1	NA	CASSPLLRGGTEAFF	TGTGCCAGCAGCCCCCTCCTCCGGGGGGGCACTGAAGCTTTCTTT
NA	TRBV4-3	TRBJ1-3	NA	CASSQDLEVAGNTIYF	TGCGCCAGCAGCCAAGATCTCGAGGTAGCGGGAAACACCATATATTTT
NA	TRBV11-2	TRBJ2-7	TRBD2	CASSPWASGSYEQYF	TGTGCCAGCAGCCCTTGGGCTAGCGGGTCCTACGAGCAGTACTTC
NA	TRBV4-3	TRBJ2-1	TRBD2	CASSPGSGGWNEQFF	TGCGCCAGCAGCCCGGGGAGCGGGGGATGGAATGAGCAGTTCTTC
NA	TRBV5-6	TRBJ1-6	NA	CASRDGYNSPLHF	TGTGCCAGCCGAGACGGGTATAATTCACCCCTCCACTTT
NA	TRBV9	TRBJ1-3	NA	CASSPRADSGNTIYF	TGTGCCAGCAGCCCCCGTGCGGACTCTGGAAACACCATATATTTT
NA	TRBV12-5	TRBJ2-1	NA	CASGLGMGGNEQFF	TGTGCTAGTGGTTTGGGTATGGGAGGCAATGAGCAGTTCTTC
once	TRBV11-2	TRBJ2-1	TRBD2	CASSLAPLAVGDNEQFF	TGTGCCAGCAGCTTAGCCCCCCTAGCGGTAGGGGACAATGAGCAGTTCTTC
NA	TRBV7-2	TRBJ2-2	NA	CASSLPMGGNTGELFF	TGTGCCAGCAGCCTCCCCATGGGGGGAAACACCGGGGAGCTGTTTTTT
NA	TRBV7-3	TRBJ2-1	NA	CASSLSGATSYNEQFF	TGTGCCAGCAGCTTAAGTGGGGCGACCTCCTACAATGAGCAGTTCTTC